These 23 T cell receptor beta chains came from one sample sequenced in a study of CD8+ T cells in alopecia areata. Treatment in this sample: oral pan-JAK inhibitor, 5-10 mg twice daily. After isolation, RNA underwent reverse transcription to generate cDNA as the sequencing template. Assay: immunoSEQ multiplex PCR; the TCRdb copy retains only in-frame clones and omits some. This table has approximately 200,000 clones, 50% to 60% appearing once. Sequenced material: CD4+ T cells sorted from blood, taken at week 4, from a patient treated with tofacitinib. These receptors were obtained from a human donor with alopecia areata.

V usage is TRBV6-5 and J usage is TRBJ2-3; 7 positions agree with TRBD2. Unmatched junction bases numbered 12, after V lost 3 bases and J lost 6 bases. Germline V lookup: CDR1 MNHEY, CDR2 SVGAGI. The length of the CDR3 is 16 residues. CDR3 sequence reads: CASSYLGQRGADTQYF. The CDR3 DNA sequence: TGTGCCAGCAGTTATTTAGGGCAGCGGGGTGCCGATACGCAGTATTTT.

V gene TRBV6-1 combines with J gene TRBJ2-7; no reliable D call. The CDR3 spans 12 residues. CDR1 MNHNS and CDR2 SASEGT come from the germline V gene. The ends were cut back, 2 bases at V and 1 base at J, with 3 bases in the middle. CDR3 in DNA: TGTGCCAGCAGTGAACTATCCTACGAGCAGTACTTC. This codes for CASSELSYEQYF.

This rearrangement joins TRBV6-1 to TRBJ1-2; D is ambiguous. CDR3 length: 16 residues. Trimming removed 0 bases at V and 7 bases at J, with 18 bases between. Germline V gene data show CDR1 as MNHNS and CDR2 as SASEGT. CDR3 loop: CASSEAGSASWSGYTF. Here the CDR3 DNA reads TGTGCCAGCAGTGAAGCCGGGTCGGCTTCGTGGAGTGGCTACACCTTC.

This clone was seen a handful of times. Other DNA sequences in this specimen translate into the identical CDR3. This chain uses TRBV29-1 with TRBJ2-7; D not resolved. Germline loops: CDR1 SQVTM, CDR2 ANQGSEA. The CDR3 consists of 12 residues. Trimming shortened V by 5 bases and J by 1 base, and 9 bases separated the two germline ends. This CDR3 reads CSVLDGSYEQYF. CDR3 nucleotides: TGCAGCGTTCTGGACGGATCCTACGAGCAGTACTTC.

The chain couples TRBV7-3 to TRBJ2-5, with unresolved D. CDR1 is SGHTA, CDR2 FQGTGA, per germline. Trimming left V 5 bases short and J 2 bases short, with 12 bases between. This CDR3 region has 14 residues. The CDR3 here is CASSGSGSQETQYF. In DNA, the CDR3 is TGTGCCAGCAGCGGAAGTGGCAGTCAAGAGACCCAGTACTTC.

This CDR3 reads CASSLVRPGPANYGYTF. CDR3 DNA: TGTGCCAGCAGCTTAGTAAGGCCAGGTCCTGCTAACTATGGCTACACCTTC. This sequence joins TRBV7-6 and TRBJ1-2; D gene uncertain. CDR1 and CDR2 (germline): SGHVS, FNYEAQ. The CDR3 length is 17 residues. The V end lost 1 base, the J end lost 0 bases, and 15 bases lay between the germline ends.

In its sample, this clone was seen a few times. As DNA, the CDR3 is TGTGCCAGCAGCCGACCGGATAGCGGGGGGACCCAGTACTTC. It specifies CASSRPDSGGTQYF. The chain combines TRBV4-2 with TRBJ2-5; 9 bases align to TRBD2. The germline V gene has CDR1 LGHNA and CDR2 YNFKEQ. V was pared by 4 bases and J by 7 bases, with 7 bases of the junction left unmatched. CDR3 size: 14 residues.

The chain links TRBV29-1 to TRBJ2-7; a possible D gene is TRBD1 (6 bases). Germline V gives CDR1 SQVTM, CDR2 ANQGSEA. This CDR3 has 12 amino acids. Trimming took 5 bases from V and 2 from J, leaving 10 bases between them. CDR3 nucleotide sequence: TGCAGCGTTAGGGACACAGCCTACGAGCAGTACTTC. It translates to CSVRDTAYEQYF.

The chain carries TRBV2 and TRBJ2-7, with D hard to call. This CDR3 spans 14 amino acids. Germline V CDR1 and CDR2: SNHLY, FYNNEI. Trimming removed 2 bases from V and 0 bases from J, with 8 bases in between. CDR3 nucleotide sequence: TGTGCCAGCAGTGAACAGAGGAGCTCCTACGAGCAGTACTTC. Translation: CASSEQRSSYEQYF.

This chain connects TRBV10-3 to TRBJ2-5, with TRBD1 matching over 8 bases. V lost 5 bases and J lost 3; bases outside the gene matches: 5. Germline V gives CDR1 ENHRY, CDR2 SYGVKD. The CDR3 contains 14 residues. CDR3 amino acids: CAISRGQGEETQYF. Written as DNA, the CDR3 is TGTGCCATCAGTCGTGGACAGGGTGAAGAGACCCAGTACTTC.

There are a few counts of this clone. The V gene is TRBV4-2, the J gene TRBJ2-5, with 8 bases lining up with TRBD2. The germline V gene encodes CDR1 LGHNA and CDR2 YNFKEQ. J gave up 2 bases and V 1 base, and 6 bases lay outside the gene matches. This CDR3 has 16 residues. CDR3 sequence: CASSQGRGGRQETQYF. The DNA for the CDR3 is TGTGCCAGCAGCCAAGGACGGGGGGGCCGACAAGAGACCCAGTACTTC.

In its sample, this clone was seen a few times. This chain connects TRBV5-4 to TRBJ2-1; 12 nucleotides line up with TRBD2. CDR1 and CDR2 (germline): SGHNT, YYREEE (reference sequence). The CDR3 is made up of 15 amino acids. V shed 0 bases, J shed 7 bases, and the junction held 2 bases outside the gene matches. CDR3: CASSLATSGGNEQFF. CDR3 DNA: TGTGCCAGCAGCTTGGCCACTAGCGGGGGGAATGAGCAGTTCTTC.

V usage is TRBV19 and J usage is TRBJ2-2, with 7 bases lining up with TRBD1. In germline, CDR1 is LNHDA, CDR2 SQIVND (reference sequence). After removal of 6 bases from V and 5 bases from J, the junction contained 15 bases not matched to a gene. This CDR3 is 17 amino acids long. CDR3 amino acids: CASRSGNRGFSTGELFF. The CDR3 DNA follows: TGTGCCAGTAGATCCGGGAACAGGGGATTTTCAACCGGGGAGCTGTTTTTT.

The genes are TRBV29-1 and TRBJ2-7, with no clear D. V lost 4 bases to trimming and J lost 2 bases, with 9 bases between them. Germline loops: CDR1 SQVTM, CDR2 ANQGSEA. The CDR3 is 12 residues long. The CDR3 loop is CSVGARAYEQYF. CDR3 nucleotide sequence: TGCAGCGTTGGTGCCCGCGCCTACGAGCAGTACTTC.

This clone turned up a few times. This chain joins TRBV28 and TRBJ2-7, with 9 bases fitting TRBD2. V lost 5 bases to trimming and J lost 2 bases; unmatched junction nucleotides: 7. The CDR3 runs 15 residues. Germline-derived CDR1 and CDR2 are MDHEN and SYDVKM. This chain's CDR3 is CASSPSSGAPYEQYF. The CDR3 nucleotides are TGTGCCAGCAGTCCCTCTAGCGGGGCTCCCTACGAGCAGTACTTC. The complete variable domain, with remaining parts taken from reference TRBV28 and TRBJ2-7, reads DVKVTQSSRYLVKRTGEKVFLECVQDMDHENMFWYRQDPGLGLRLIYFSYDVKMKEKGDIPEGYSVSREKKERFSLILESASTNQTSMYLCASSPSSGAPYEQYFGPGTRLTVT.

The CDR3 protein is CSVSGGAYEQYF. For the CDR3, the DNA is TGCAGCGTTTCGGGGGGGGCCTACGAGCAGTACTTC. The chain couples TRBV29-1 to TRBJ2-7; 8 nucleotides match TRBD2. CDR3 size: 12 residues. J lost 2 bases, V lost 5 bases, and 2 bases had no gene match. Per the germline V gene, CDR1 is SQVTM and CDR2 is ANQGSEA.

This chain joins TRBV5-1 and TRBJ2-1; D is tentatively TRBD1 or TRBD2 (6 bases each). Trimming removed 7 bases at V and 9 bases at J, with 17 bases between. Germline-derived CDR1 and CDR2 are SGHRS and YFSETQ. This CDR3 comprises 13 residues. The CDR3 coding sequence is TGCGCCAGCCGATCGGGGGCCGGGGGTGAGCAGTTCTTC. Its translation is CASRSGAGGEQFF.

This clone was recorded a few times. CDR3 bases: TGTGCCAGCAGTTACGGCAGGGAGGGCCAGCCCCAGCATTTT. It yields the protein CASSYGREGQPQHF. This chain uses TRBV6-6 with TRBJ1-5, with a tentative D call TRBD1 (5 bases). The germline CDR1 and CDR2 sequences are MNHNY and SVGAGI (reference sequence). The length of the CDR3 is 14 residues. The V gene lost 2 bases and the J gene lost 7 bases, with 12 bases spanning the gap.

CDR3 bases: TGTGCCAGCAGTGAAGCAGTGGCTAGCGGGAGATTTCGGTACATTCAGTACTTC. Translated: CASSEAVASGRFRYIQYF. The chain has TRBV6-1 and TRBJ2-4, with TRBD2 matching 10 bases. V gave up 0 bases and J gave up 8 bases; unmatched junction bases: 13. Per the germline V gene, CDR1 is MNHNS and CDR2 is SASEGT. CDR3 length equals 18 residues.

This clone was found a few times. V gene TRBV2 combines with J gene TRBJ1-4, with D possibly matching TRBD1 (5 bases). The V end was cut by 10 bases, the J end by 4 bases, with 16 bases between. The CDR3 is 14 residues long. Germline CDR1 and CDR2: SNHLY and FYNNEI. CDR3 loop: CATNLRGSNEKLFF. DNA of the CDR3: TGTGCCACCAACCTCCGGGGGAGTAATGAAAAACTGTTTTTT.

The chain recombines TRBV4-3 with TRBJ2-6; D not resolved. Germline loops: CDR1 LGHNA, CDR2 YSLEER. Trimming removed 1 base from V and 0 bases from J, with 16 bases in between. This CDR3 is built from 19 residues. The CDR3 DNA reads TGCGCCAGCAGCCAAGCCCTATTCCCTCCTTACTCTGGGGCCAACGTCCTGACTTTC. This gives the protein CASSQALFPPYSGANVLTF.

The V and J genes are TRBV15 and TRBJ2-7; 9 positions agree with TRBD1. Trimming at V came to 0 bases and at J to 2 bases, leaving 2 bases not matched to a gene. CDR1 and CDR2 (germline): LNHNV, YYDKDF (reference sequence). This CDR3 has 15 amino acids. The CDR3 DNA is TGTGCCACCAGCAGAGAAGGGACAGGGACCTACGAGCAGTACTTC. Amino acids: CATSREGTGTYEQYF.

The chain employs TRBV11-2 and TRBJ2-5; 8 nucleotides align to TRBD2. V trimming: 1 base; J trimming: 3 bases; junction bases outside the gene matches: 1. The CDR3 sequence is 14 residues long. Per the germline V gene, CDR1 is SGHAT and CDR2 is FQNNGV. CDR3 protein: CASSLALAEETQYF. CDR3 coding DNA: TGTGCCAGCAGCTTAGCACTAGCGGAAGAGACCCAGTACTTC.